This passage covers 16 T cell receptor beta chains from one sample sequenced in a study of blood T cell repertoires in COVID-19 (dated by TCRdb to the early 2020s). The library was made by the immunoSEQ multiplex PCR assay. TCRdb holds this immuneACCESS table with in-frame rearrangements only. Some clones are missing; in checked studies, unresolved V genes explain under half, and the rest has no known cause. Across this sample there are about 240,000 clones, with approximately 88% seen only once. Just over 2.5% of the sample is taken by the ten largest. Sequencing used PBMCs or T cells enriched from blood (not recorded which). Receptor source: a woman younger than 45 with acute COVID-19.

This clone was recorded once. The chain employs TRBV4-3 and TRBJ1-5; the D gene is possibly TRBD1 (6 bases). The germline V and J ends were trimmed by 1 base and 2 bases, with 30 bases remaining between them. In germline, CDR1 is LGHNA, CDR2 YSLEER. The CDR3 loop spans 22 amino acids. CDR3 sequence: CASSQAPLNSYSAGVRNQPQHF. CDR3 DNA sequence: TGCGCCAGCAGCCAAGCCCCGTTGAACAGCTACTCCGCAGGGGTCCGCAATCAGCCCCAGCATTTT.

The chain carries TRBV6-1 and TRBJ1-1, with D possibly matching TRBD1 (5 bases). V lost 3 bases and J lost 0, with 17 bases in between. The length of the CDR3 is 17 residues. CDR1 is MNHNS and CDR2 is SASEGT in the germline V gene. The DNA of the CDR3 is TGTGCCAGCAGTGACCCCAGGGACGGGAGAATGAACACTGAAGCTTTCTTT. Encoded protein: CASSDPRDGRMNTEAFF.

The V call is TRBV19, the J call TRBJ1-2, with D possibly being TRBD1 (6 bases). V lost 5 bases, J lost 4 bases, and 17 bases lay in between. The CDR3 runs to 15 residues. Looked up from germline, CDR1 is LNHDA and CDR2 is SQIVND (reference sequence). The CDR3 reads CASSQPRTAFYGYTF. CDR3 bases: TGTGCCAGTAGTCAACCCAGGACAGCTTTCTATGGCTACACCTTC.

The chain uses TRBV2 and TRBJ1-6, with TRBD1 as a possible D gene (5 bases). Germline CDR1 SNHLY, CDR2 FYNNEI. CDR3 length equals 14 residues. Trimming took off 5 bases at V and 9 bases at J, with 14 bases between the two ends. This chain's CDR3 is CASSYQLGVSPLHF. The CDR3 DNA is TGTGCCAGCAGTTACCAATTAGGGGTTTCACCCCTCCACTTT.

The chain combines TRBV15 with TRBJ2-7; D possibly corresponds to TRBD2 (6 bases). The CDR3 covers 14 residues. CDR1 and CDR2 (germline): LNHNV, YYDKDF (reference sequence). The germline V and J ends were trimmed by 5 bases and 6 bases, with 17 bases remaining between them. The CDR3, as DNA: TGTGCCACCAGCTCCTTTCTAGGGACTCCCGAGCAGTACTTC. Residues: CATSSFLGTPEQYF.

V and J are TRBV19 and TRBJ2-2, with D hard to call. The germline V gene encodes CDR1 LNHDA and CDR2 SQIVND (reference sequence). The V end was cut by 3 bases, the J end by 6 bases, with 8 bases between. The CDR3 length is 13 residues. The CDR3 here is CASSMRVSGELFF. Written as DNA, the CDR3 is TGTGCCAGTAGTATGCGAGTCTCCGGGGAGCTGTTTTTT.

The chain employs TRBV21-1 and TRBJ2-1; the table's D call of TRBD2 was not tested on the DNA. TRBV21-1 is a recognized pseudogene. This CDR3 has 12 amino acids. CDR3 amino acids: CASSKRYNEQFF. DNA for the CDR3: TGTGCCAGCAGCAAACGGTACAATGAGCAGTTCTTC.

CDR3 protein: CATRQGTLGNTIYF. CDR3 bases: TGTGCCACCCGACAGGGGACTTTAGGGAACACCATATATTTT. The V gene is TRBV7-9, the J gene TRBJ1-3, with TRBD1 identical over 8 bases. The CDR3 runs 14 residues. Germline V gene sequence: CDR1 SEHNR, CDR2 FQNEAQ (reference sequence). With V trimmed by 10 bases and J by 7 bases, 12 bases remained unmatched.

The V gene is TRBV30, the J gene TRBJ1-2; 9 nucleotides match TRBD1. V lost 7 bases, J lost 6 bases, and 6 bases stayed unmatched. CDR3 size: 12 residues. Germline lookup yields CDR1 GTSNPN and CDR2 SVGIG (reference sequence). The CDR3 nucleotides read TGTGCCTTCACAGGGGGCAACGATGGCTACACCTTC. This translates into CAFTGGNDGYTF.

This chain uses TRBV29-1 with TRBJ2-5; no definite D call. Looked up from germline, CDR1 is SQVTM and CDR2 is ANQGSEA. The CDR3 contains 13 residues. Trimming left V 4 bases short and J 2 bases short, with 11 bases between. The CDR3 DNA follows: TGCAGCGTTGGGGCCGATTCTCAAGAGACCCAGTACTTC. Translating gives CSVGADSQETQYF. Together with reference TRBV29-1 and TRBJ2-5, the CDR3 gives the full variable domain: SAVISQKPSRDICQRGTSLTIQCQVDSQVTMMFWYRQQPGQSLTLIATANQGSEATYESGFVIDKFPISRPNLTFSTLTVSNMSPEDSSIYLCSVGADSQETQYFGPGTRLLVL.

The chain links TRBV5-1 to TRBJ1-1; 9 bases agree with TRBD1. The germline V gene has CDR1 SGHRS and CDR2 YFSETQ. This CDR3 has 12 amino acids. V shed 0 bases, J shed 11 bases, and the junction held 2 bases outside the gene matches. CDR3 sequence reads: CASSLGDRAAFF. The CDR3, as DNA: TGCGCCAGCAGCTTGGGGGACAGGGCTGCTTTCTTT.

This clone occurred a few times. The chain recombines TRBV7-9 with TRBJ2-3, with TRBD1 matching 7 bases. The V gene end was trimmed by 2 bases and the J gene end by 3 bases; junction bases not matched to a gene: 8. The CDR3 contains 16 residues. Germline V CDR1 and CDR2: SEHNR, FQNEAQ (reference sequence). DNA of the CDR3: TGTGCCAGCAGCTTATCTATTACAGGGGTGACAGATACGCAGTATTTT. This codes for CASSLSITGVTDTQYF.

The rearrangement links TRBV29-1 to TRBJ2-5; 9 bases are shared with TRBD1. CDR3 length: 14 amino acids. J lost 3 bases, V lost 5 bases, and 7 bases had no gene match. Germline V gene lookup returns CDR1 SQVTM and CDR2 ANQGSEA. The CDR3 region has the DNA TGCAGCGTTTCCCCTACAGGGGGCGAAGAGACCCAGTACTTC. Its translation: CSVSPTGGEETQYF.

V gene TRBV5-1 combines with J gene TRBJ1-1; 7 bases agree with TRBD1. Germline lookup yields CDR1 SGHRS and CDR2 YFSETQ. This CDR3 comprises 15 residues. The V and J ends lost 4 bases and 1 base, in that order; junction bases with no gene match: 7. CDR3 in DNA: TGCGCCAGCAGCAAACAAACAGGGGAGAACACTGAAGCTTTCTTT. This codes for CASSKQTGENTEAFF.

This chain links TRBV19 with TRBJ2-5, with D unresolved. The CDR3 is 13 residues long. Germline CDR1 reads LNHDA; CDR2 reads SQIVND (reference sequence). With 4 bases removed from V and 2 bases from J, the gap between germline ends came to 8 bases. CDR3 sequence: CASSTDSQETQYF. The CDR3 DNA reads TGTGCCAGTAGTACCGACTCACAAGAGACCCAGTACTTC.

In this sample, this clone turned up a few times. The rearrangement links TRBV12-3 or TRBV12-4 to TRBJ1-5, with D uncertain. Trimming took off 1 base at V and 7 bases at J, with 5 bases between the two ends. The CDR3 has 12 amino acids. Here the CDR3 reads CASSLEPQPQHF. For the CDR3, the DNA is TGTGCCAGCAGTTTAGAGCCCCAGCCCCAGCATTTT.